A single sample gave rise to the 5 T cell receptor beta chains below, sequenced in a study of blood T cell repertoires in COVID-19. Sequencing was performed with immunoSEQ multiplex PCR; in TCRdb, only in-frame clones are kept and a portion is missing. The sample includes about 200,000 clones, 88% of them seen just once. Source material: peripheral blood. These receptors came from a man between 18 and 35 years old with active or convalescent COVID-19.

About this clone: The identical CDR3 is also encoded by other nucleotide sequences in the sample. This chain connects TRBV30 to TRBJ1-5, with 7 bases lining up with TRBD1. The V gene end was trimmed by 3 bases and the J gene end by 6 bases; junction bases not matched to a gene: 5. The CDR3 sequence is 13 residues long. Per germline, CDR1 GTSNPN and CDR2 SVGIG (reference sequence). CDR3 DNA sequence: TGTGCCTGGAGCATACAGGGGAGTCAGCCCCAGCATTTT. It yields the protein CAWSIQGSQPQHF.

The chain uses TRBV19 and TRBJ1-4; 7 bases line up with TRBD1. Germline V CDR1 and CDR2: LNHDA, SQIVND (reference sequence). The CDR3 consists of 14 residues. Trimming removed 8 bases from V and 4 bases from J; junction bases left unmatched: 7. DNA of the CDR3: TGTGCCAGTCGTCGGGACAGAGTTAATGAAAAACTGTTTTTT. This codes for CASRRDRVNEKLFF.

This clone was counted a single time. The chain links TRBV6-1 to TRBJ1-4; TRBD1 might be the D (5 bases). V lost 2 bases to trimming and J lost 5 bases, with 12 bases between them. Germline CDR1 MNHNS, CDR2 SASEGT. The CDR3 totals 15 residues. The CDR3 spells CASSEIQGENEKLFF. The CDR3 nucleotides are TGTGCCAGCAGTGAAATTCAGGGCGAGAATGAAAAACTGTTTTTT.

The CDR3 is CASSFGLSYEQYF. Here the CDR3 DNA reads TGTGCCAGCAGCTTCGGACTGTCCTACGAGCAGTACTTC. This chain uses TRBV11-3 with TRBJ2-7, with D perhaps TRBD2 (5 bases). Trimming shortened V by 3 bases and J by 1 base, and 7 bases separated the two germline ends. The CDR3 runs 13 residues. Germline V gene data show CDR1 as SGHNT and CDR2 as YENEEA.

The chain carries TRBV5-1 and TRBJ2-4; TRBD1 might be the D (6 bases). With 1 base removed from V and 7 bases from J, the gap between germline ends came to 9 bases. This CDR3 spans 13 amino acids. CDR1 and CDR2 (germline): SGHRS, YFSETQ. CDR3 amino acids: CASSLTGLNIQYF. CDR3 sequence (DNA): TGCGCCAGCAGCTTGACAGGGCTGAACATTCAGTACTTC.